This entry lists 10 T cell receptor beta chains sequenced from one sample in a study of blood T cell repertoires in COVID-19. Profiled with immunoSEQ multiplex PCR; TCRdb holds only in-frame clones, not every one. The sample shows some 180,000 clones, 80% of them seen only once. The sample consisted of PBMCs or T cells enriched from blood (not recorded which). The source of these receptors is a man aged 60 to 69 who had been exposed to COVID-19.

The chain recombines TRBV19 with TRBJ2-7, with 10 nucleotides matching TRBD1. J gave up 0 bases and V 6 bases, and 14 bases lay outside the gene matches. This CDR3 is 18 amino acids long. Germline V lookup: CDR1 LNHDA, CDR2 SQIVND (reference sequence). CDR3 coding DNA: TGTGCCAGTAGAGGGAATGCGGGACAGGGGCTCCCCTCCTACGAGCAGTACTTC. This translates into CASRGNAGQGLPSYEQYF.

This chain connects TRBV6-6 to TRBJ1-2; TRBD1 might be the D (5 bases). The germline V gene encodes CDR1 MNHNY and CDR2 SVGAGI (reference sequence). There are 16 residues in the CDR3. Trimming took off 5 bases at V and 0 bases at J, with 16 bases between the two ends. The CDR3 sequence: CASSHQGRYTNYGYTF. Written as DNA, the CDR3 is TGTGCCAGCAGTCACCAGGGCAGGTATACTAACTATGGCTACACCTTC.

The J gene is TRBJ2-7, the V gene TRBV7-8, with D unclear. The CDR3 consists of 14 residues. Germline CDR1 SGHVS, CDR2 FQNEAQ. V was shortened by 2 bases and J by 2 bases, with 10 bases between the two germline ends. This CDR3 reads CASSLMARTYEQYF. The CDR3 DNA is TGTGCCAGCAGCTTAATGGCGAGGACCTACGAGCAGTACTTC.

The gene calls are TRBV30 and TRBJ2-3, with 7 bases aligning to TRBD2. The CDR3 is 15 residues long. Looked up from germline, CDR1 is GTSNPN and CDR2 is SVGIG (reference sequence). J gave up 1 base and V 0 bases, and 4 bases lay outside the gene matches. DNA for the CDR3: TGTGCCTGGAGTGTACAGCGGGGCCGCACAGATACGCAGTATTTT. Protein product: CAWSVQRGRTDTQYF.

The chain is built from TRBV5-4 and TRBJ2-5, with 10 bases lining up with TRBD1. V shed 3 bases, J shed 5 bases, and the junction held 7 bases outside the gene matches. This CDR3 has 15 amino acids. The germline V gene has CDR1 SGHNT and CDR2 YYREEE (reference sequence). This CDR3 reads CASSSDRGLRETQYF. Here the CDR3 DNA reads TGTGCCAGCAGCTCCGACAGGGGGCTTAGGGAGACCCAGTACTTC.

V and J are TRBV27 and TRBJ2-1, with a tentative D call TRBD2 (6 bases). The V end lost 3 bases, the J end lost 8 bases, and 14 bases lay between the germline ends. The germline V gene has CDR1 MNHEY and CDR2 SMNVEV (reference sequence). CDR3 size: 14 residues. Here the CDR3 reads CASSFGRREDEQFF. CDR3 in DNA: TGTGCCAGCAGTTTTGGCCGCAGGGAGGATGAGCAGTTCTTC.

This rearrangement joins TRBV5-4 to TRBJ2-3, with 11 bases matching TRBD2. The CDR3 runs 16 residues. V lost 7 bases, J lost 2 bases, and 9 bases stayed unmatched. Germline CDR1 is SGHNT and CDR2 is YYREEE (reference sequence). The CDR3 DNA follows: TGTGCCAGCGGACTAGCGGGCGGCACTACCACAGATACGCAGTATTTT. This sequence encodes CASGLAGGTTTDTQYF.

The V call is TRBV6-1, the J call TRBJ2-3; 9 bases are a match to TRBD1. This CDR3 region has 20 residues. Germline V gene sequence: CDR1 MNHNS, CDR2 SASEGT. V dropped 4 bases and J dropped 1; count of bases not matched to a gene: 18. The DNA for the CDR3 is TGTGCCAGCAGTGGTCTTAACCGGGACAGGGCGAATAGGGGCACAGATACGCAGTATTTT. This translates into CASSGLNRDRANRGTDTQYF.

The CDR3 is CASRTGTGTEQYF. CDR3 nucleotides: TGTGCCAGCAGGACCGGGACAGGGACCGAGCAGTACTTC. This chain links TRBV6-5 with TRBJ2-7; 9 nucleotides match TRBD1. The CDR3 extends over 13 amino acids. J gave up 6 bases and V 6 bases, and 6 bases lay outside the gene matches. The V gene's germline CDR1 is MNHEY and CDR2 SVGAGI.

The V and J genes are TRBV5-1 and TRBJ2-1; 15 bases map to TRBD2. Germline V gene lookup returns CDR1 SGHRS and CDR2 YFSETQ. The CDR3 loop spans 15 amino acids. The V gene end was trimmed by 6 bases and the J gene end by 8 bases; junction bases not matched to a gene: 6. The CDR3 protein is CASKRGLAGGDEQFF. The CDR3 DNA sequence: TGCGCCAGCAAACGAGGACTAGCGGGAGGGGATGAGCAGTTCTTC.